This T cell receptor beta chain was identified in a study of cytomegalovirus exposure and HLA in healthy donors (dated by TCRdb to the late 2010s). Some background on the complete study: According to an earlier analysis of 550 to 750 of the donors, about 170 million T cells yielded roughly 110 million unique TCR beta sequences and around 280 Gb of sequence data. Using immunosequencing, the study profiled T cell repertoires from 640 or so subjects and related those repertoires to cytomegalovirus serostatus. To study patterns of TCR occurrence, a later analysis re-analyzed previously published TCR beta repertoires from just over 650 donors and added high-resolution HLA genotyping. Of the approximately 400 genotyped donors, roughly 85% fell in the genetic ancestry cluster associated with self-reported Caucasian donors. Along with the 666-subject first cohort, a separate validation cohort of 120 different subjects was used. The study aimed to test whether signatures of past pathogen exposure could be identified by cataloging public T cell receptors. Rather than drawing on any new phenotypic data, the later analysis identified candidate immune exposures from TCR beta sequences and the way those sequences occurred across donors. Typing coverage differed by locus: A, B, C, DRB1 and DQB1 were typed in roughly 620-640 donors, DQA1 in approximately 520, DPA1 in 606, and DPB1 in 472. Roughly 5 DR-DQ haplotypes were handled as single units for association and clustering because linkage in the cohort was strong. Genome-wide SNP genotypes for about three fifths of the roughly 670 donors were used in a later genetic analysis, which treated that subset as a discovery cohort. High-throughput TCR immunosequencing, statistical association of individual TCRs with disease status, and machine learning were combined to predict cytomegalovirus infection status. Every discovery cohort repertoire had been produced on one sequencing platform. Donor age, sex, ethnicity and CMV serostatus were collected together with the repertoire data. HLA typing included class I and class II loci at four-digit resolution. In an earlier analysis of roughly 540 of the donors, high-throughput TCR beta sequencing was used to judge whether each TCR beta V gene segment behaved as functional or pseudogenic. Among several hundred genotyped donors of the cohort, an average of approximately 200,000 unique TCR beta nucleotide sequences was sequenced per donor, of which 15% to 20% were non-productive. Approximately 300 gigabases of sequencing data and around 85 million unique TCR sequences made up an early release that covered 640 HLA-typed donors. What the work shows at the level of the full study, not this receptor alone: Immune exposure information for the cohort was limited to CMV serostatus. The authors suggested that the approach could potentially be generalized to other disease states and immunological phenotypes. When HLA alleles, especially DR and DQ, strongly co-occurred, attributing TCR associations to individual alleles was difficult. While some public TCRs were present in many individuals, most TCR sequences turned up only very rarely across donors. In a later analysis, several top co-occurrence clusters were reported to appear linked to parvovirus B19, influenza, CMV and Epstein-Barr virus. The cohort was sequenced for TCR beta chains only, and without alpha or paired-chain data the features that could be detected were limited. An association between a missense DCLRE1C variant and V-gene and J-gene trimming of TCR beta chains was found in a later genetic analysis and replicated in an independent cohort. In a later analysis, HLA-associated TCR beta chains showed more clonal expansion and lower generation probabilities than non-associated chains that were equally common. The presence/absence analyses assumed that sequencing depth was roughly uniform across donors, and that assumption may not be true. In vitro tests confirmed that a few of the cytomegalovirus-associated TCR beta chains recognize cytomegalovirus antigens. Some IMGT-functional V segments, including TRBV6-2 and TRBV6-3, could not be told apart with the 87-base-pair reads, so those segments were excluded. Cytomegalovirus status was reported to be diagnosed by the classifier with high specificity and sensitivity in both the original and validation cohorts. Because HLA typing was unavailable for some donors at each locus, only the typed subset was used in association tests. A further reported finding was that TCR beta sequences accurately predicted the HLA-A and HLA-B alleles for most subjects in the first cohort. A cluster of highly shared sequence variants was judged likely to represent a technical artifact of the sequencing pipeline. According to a later genetic analysis, donors in an Asian-associated ancestry cluster had fewer N-insertions in productive TCRs than the approximately 630-donor mean. Linkage disequilibrium might explain the correlated functional status among segregating V segments, but an unknown experimental factor could not be excluded. Fewer than 20 rarely observed V segments, including chromosome 9 orphons, were excluded from the earlier analysis of approximately 600 of the donors because counts were too low. In a later analysis, TCR association rates were found to vary across HLA loci, with the most associated TCRs seen for DRB1 alleles and the fewest for HLA-C alleles. At a false discovery rate of 0.05, a later analysis linked 15,000 to 20,000 TCR beta sequences to specific HLA alleles. In an earlier analysis of approximately 590 of the donors, most TCR beta V segments appeared in productive rearrangements about 87% or about 30% of the time, broadly matching IMGT annotations. According to a later analysis, most CMV-associated TCR beta chains appeared to be HLA-restricted, and the HLA associations seemed to be driven largely by CMV exposure. The study gave a list of 150 to 200 TCR beta chains associated with cytomegalovirus.

Details on this clone: What this receptor recognizes is not known. Base qualities are not recorded, but no much larger clone differs from it by a single base.

In total, 630 or so healthy bone marrow donors made up the cohort. At the time of sampling, every cohort member was nominally healthy, though immune exposures that went unrecorded were likely present. The donor was CMV seropositive and belonged to the group of around 300 seropositive cohort members. A peripheral blood sample was provided by each donor, and peripheral blood mononuclear cells were used for TCR beta sequencing. The Qiagen DNeasy Blood Extraction Kit was used to extract genomic DNA from the blood cell samples. Spanning cysteine to phenylalanine, the CDR3 consists of 12 amino acids. The kept DNA is CDR3 alone, 36 bases in frame from the first base. The V end loses 1 base and the J end loses 6 bases, and a stretch of 5 bases separates them. CDR1 SGHNT and CDR2 YYREEE are derived from the germline V gene (reference sequence). Library preparation employed the immunoSEQ multiplex PCR assay. The multiplex PCR relied on a mix of 60 forward primers for TCR Vbeta segments and 13 reverse primers for TCR Jbeta segments. Amplification of the CDR3 region of rearranged TCR beta genes was performed with a multiplex PCR assay on genomic DNA. The Illumina HiSeq System was used to sequence the amplified TCR beta libraries as 87-base-pair reads. The source study handled its data this way. A later analysis tallied roughly 80 million unique TCR beta chains across the approximately 670 repertoires, and some 12 million of those chains were shared by two or more donors. To remove PCR and sequencing errors, raw reads were error-corrected and collapsed into unique sequences using a nearest-neighbor algorithm that merged closely related sequences. To assign V, D and J gene segments, CDR3 sequences were aligned to IMGT reference sequences. For a sequence to be retained, a match of at least six nucleotides was required to both a V gene segment and a J gene segment. Rearrangements were classified as productive when the CDR3 lacked stop codons and remained in frame with V and J, and all other rearrangements were classified as non-productive. Following IMGT convention, CDR3 was defined as the stretch from the second conserved V-encoded cysteine up to the conserved J-encoded phenylalanine. Sequences without an unambiguous match to a single V gene segment were excluded from the earlier analysis of about 600 of the donors. In an earlier analysis of 587 of the donors, V segments were called functional above 56.7% productive rearrangements and were called segregating when the between-donor standard deviation exceeded 5%. A statistical classification framework was developed to diagnose cytomegalovirus status using the catalog of TCR beta chain sequences. In a later analysis, TCR nucleotide sequences were compared against IMGT/GENE-DB human TR gene sequences so that V and J genes could be assigned. The TCRdist pipeline was used in a later analysis to assign CDR3 sequences and most-parsimonious VDJ recombination scenarios. A later analysis defined each TCR beta chain by its CDR3 amino acid sequence plus V-gene family, and excluded reads lacking a unique V-gene family. In a later analysis, a few hundred highly shared, low-generation-probability nucleotide sequences were removed to address suspected cross-contamination and a sequencing artifact. A later analysis calculated a clonal expansion index for each public chain from normalized within-repertoire ranks of inferred template counts. In a later analysis, generation probabilities were computed with a VDJ recombination model fitted to out-of-frame rearrangements, and the resulting probabilities were checked against IGoR. In a later analysis, hypergeometric tests were used to score TCR-TCR, TCR-HLA and TCR-CMV co-occurrence, with a repertoire-size bias correction applied to TCR pairs. In a later analysis, false discovery rates were estimated by permuting HLA or CMV assignments 20 times. In a later analysis, co-occurring TCRs were grouped using DBSCAN, and TCRdist sequence similarity was added for clustering within HLA-allele-positive subsets. Co-occurrence clustering excluded repertoires with fewer than 30,000 or more than 120,000 public chains, plus five with anomalous nucleotide sharing. Here the immuneACCESS table is served through TCRdb, limited to in-frame sequences with V and J called. Missing clones are a known gap in these copies; in checked studies unresolved V genes cover under half, and the rest lacks a known reason. V, J and clone size were drawn from that table, and D and trimming were deduced from the DNA. The sample profile shows roughly 130,000 clones; approximately 61% of them were found once. The biggest ten clones account for approximately 1.5% of the sample.

Sequenced material: PBMCs. The receptor comes from a young man in good health and CMV-seropositive. The V and J genes are TRBV5-4 and TRBJ2-1, with no confidently assigned D gene. The DNA sequence is TGTGCCAGCAGCTTGTTCTCCAATGAGCAGTTCTTC. Its translation reads: CASSLFSNEQFF.